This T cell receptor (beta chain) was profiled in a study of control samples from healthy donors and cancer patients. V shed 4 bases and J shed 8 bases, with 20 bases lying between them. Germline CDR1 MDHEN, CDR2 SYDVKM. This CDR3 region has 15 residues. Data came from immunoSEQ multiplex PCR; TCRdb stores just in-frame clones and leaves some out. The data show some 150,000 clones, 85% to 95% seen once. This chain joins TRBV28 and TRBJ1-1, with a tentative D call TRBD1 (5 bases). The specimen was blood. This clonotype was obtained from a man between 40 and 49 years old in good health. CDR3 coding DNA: TGTGCCAGCAGTTCTGTTAGTCGACAGATCTTAGAAGCTTTCTTT. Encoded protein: CASSSVSRQILEAFF.